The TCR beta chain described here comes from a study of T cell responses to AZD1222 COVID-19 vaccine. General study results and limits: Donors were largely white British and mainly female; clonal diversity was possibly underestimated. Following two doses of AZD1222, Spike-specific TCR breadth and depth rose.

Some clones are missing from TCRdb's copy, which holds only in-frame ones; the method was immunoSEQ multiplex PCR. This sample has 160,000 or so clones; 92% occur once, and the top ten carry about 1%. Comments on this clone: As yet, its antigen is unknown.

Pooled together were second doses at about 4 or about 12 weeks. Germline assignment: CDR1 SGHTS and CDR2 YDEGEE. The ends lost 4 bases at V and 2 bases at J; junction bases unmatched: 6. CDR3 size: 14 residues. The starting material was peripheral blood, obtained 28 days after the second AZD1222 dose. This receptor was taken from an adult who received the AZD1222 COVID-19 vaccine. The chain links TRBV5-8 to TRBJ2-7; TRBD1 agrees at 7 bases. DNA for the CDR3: TGTGCCAGCAGCCGTGGACAGGTCCCCTACGAGCAGTACTTC. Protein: CASSRGQVPYEQYF.